The rows below give T cell receptor beta chains drawn from one sample of a study of shared clonotypes between healthy human individuals. Repertoires were generated with immunoSEQ multiplex PCR, while TCRdb's copy carries only in-frame clones and drops some. Of about 480,000 clones listed, nearly 80% are singletons. What was sequenced was PBMCs. The receptors originated from a woman aged 35 to 49 in good health. Some clones in this sample may be carry-over from other donors' samples. The CDR3 runs from the conserved cysteine through the conserved F or W. D genes are given only for firm matches. Only some rows state a clone size, as once, few, many or a class for expanded clones.

>TRBJ1-2|.|TRBV28|.|15
TGTGCCAGCAGTGGGGGGGCAGGAGTCCGCTATGGCTACACCTTC
CASSGGAGVRYGYTF
>TRBJ1-2|.|TRBV18|once|14
TGTGCCAGCTCACCAGCGGCCAGCTCAGATGGCTACACCTTC
CASSPAASSDGYTF
>TRBJ2-7|.|TRBV28|once|11
TGTGCCAGCATCGGGGCTTACGAGCAGTACTTC
CASIGAYEQYF
>TRBJ2-7|TRBD2|TRBV19|.|15
TGTGCCAGTAGTATGGGACTAGCGGGTTCCTACGAGCAGTACTTC
CASSMGLAGSYEQYF
>TRBJ2-7|TRBD2|TRBV28|once|14
TGTGCCAGCAGCCCTACTAGCGGCTCCTACGAGCAGTACTTC
CASSPTSGSYEQYF
>TRBJ2-1|TRBD2|TRBV9|.|15
TGTGCCAGCAGCCCCGGGACTAGCGGGAGTGAAGGGCAGTTCTTC
CASSPGTSGSEGQFF
>TRBJ1-4|.|TRBV6-1|.|15
TGTGCCAGCAGTGAAGCGCAGTCAGCGTATGAAAAACTGTTTTTT
CASSEAQSAYEKLFF
>TRBJ2-7|TRBD2|TRBV4-1|.|16
TGCGCCAGCAGCCAAGCCCGACTAGCGGGAGACTACGAGCAGTACTTC
CASSQARLAGDYEQYF
>TRBJ2-3|.|TRBV6-1|.|15
TGTGCCAGCAGTCCACGGGGCACCCCACGGGTTACGCAGTATTTT
CASSPRGTPRVTQYF
>TRBJ2-7|.|TRBV2|.|14
TGTGCCAGCAGTGAATCTCGATCCTCCTACGAGCAGTACTTC
CASSESRSSYEQYF
>TRBJ1-2|TRBD1|TRBV5-4|.|15
TGTGCCAGCAGCGCCAGACAGGGAGCTAACTATGGCTACACCTTC
CASSARQGANYGYTF
>TRBJ2-7|TRBD1|TRBV29-1|once|14
TGCAGCGCCGGAACCGGGACAGGGTTAGACGAGCAGTACTTC
CSAGTGTGLDEQYF